These T cell receptor beta chains were read from a single sample in a study of technical replicates of blood from a few donors. TCRdb's copy holds only in-frame clones and misses some; the assay was immunoSEQ multiplex PCR. The table has some 77,000 clones, 91% seen once. Sequencing input: T cells isolated from PBMCs. The receptors here all came from a human donor in good health. The CDR3 runs from the conserved cysteine through the conserved F or W. The D gene is left open where the match is weak. Where a row states a size, it is once, few, many or the class of an expanded clone; other rows omit it.

d_gene	v_gene	j_gene	abundance	len	CDR3aa	CDR3nt
-	TRBV19	TRBJ1-1	-	15	CASSGSNGENTEAFF	TGTGCCAGTAGTGGATCAAACGGGGAAAACACTGAAGCTTTCTTT
-	TRBV14	TRBJ2-2	-	13	CASRLYETGELFF	TGTGCCAGCAGACTCTACGAAACCGGGGAGCTGTTTTTT
TRBD1	TRBV6-5	TRBJ1-2	-	14	CASRRDRFENGYTF	TGTGCCAGCAGACGGGACAGATTTGAGAATGGCTACACCTTC
TRBD1	TRBV5-1	TRBJ2-5	-	15	CASSLEKGAGETQYF	TGCGCCAGCAGCTTGGAGAAGGGGGCTGGGGAGACCCAGTACTTC
TRBD2	TRBV7-2	TRBJ2-5	-	14	CASTPWREVETQYF	TGTGCCAGCACCCCTTGGCGGGAGGTGGAGACCCAGTACTTC
-	TRBV7-3	TRBJ1-2	-	14	CASSLNRGGYGYTF	TGTGCCAGCAGCTTAAACCGAGGAGGGTATGGCTACACCTTC
-	TRBV28	TRBJ2-1	-	14	CASSLEYFNNEQFF	TGTGCCAGCAGTTTAGAGTATTTTAACAATGAGCAGTTCTTC
TRBD1	TRBV27	TRBJ1-5	-	16	CASSPSTGESNQPQHF	TGTGCCAGCAGTCCATCGACAGGGGAAAGCAATCAGCCCCAGCATTTT
-	TRBV4-1	TRBJ1-5	-	15	CASSQDGFGNQPQHF	TGCGCCAGCAGCCAAGACGGTTTTGGCAATCAGCCCCAGCATTTT
TRBD2	TRBV6-6	TRBJ2-1	-	15	CASTAAGDHENEQFF	TGTGCCAGCACCGCGGCGGGAGACCACGAGAATGAGCAGTTCTTC
TRBD2	TRBV7-9	TRBJ2-5	-	16	CASSSGTSKRKETQYF	TGTGCCAGCAGCTCCGGGACTAGCAAAAGGAAGGAGACCCAGTACTTC
TRBD2	TRBV27	TRBJ2-7	-	14	CASSPTSGSHEQYF	TGTGCCAGCAGTCCAACCAGCGGGAGCCACGAGCAGTACTTC
TRBD2	TRBV9	TRBJ2-4	-	18	CASSPRGLAGLGGNIQYF	TGTGCCAGCAGCCCAAGGGGTCTAGCGGGTCTCGGTGGAAACATTCAGTACTTC
TRBD2	TRBV4-1	TRBJ2-1	-	18	CASSQAPSGSYRYNEQFF	TGCGCCAGCAGCCAAGCACCAAGCGGGAGTTACCGATACAATGAGCAGTTCTTC
-	TRBV7-9	TRBJ2-3	-	12	CASSLYVDTQYF	TGTGCCAGCAGCTTATATGTAGATACGCAGTATTTT
-	TRBV5-6	TRBJ1-2	few	14	CASSPAPGNYGYTF	TGTGCCAGCAGCCCGGCACCAGGGAACTATGGCTACACCTTC
TRBD2	TRBV7-6	TRBJ2-5	-	14	CASSYLAGEETQYF	TGTGCCAGCAGCTACCTCGCGGGAGAAGAGACCCAGTACTTC
-	TRBV9	TRBJ2-1	-	15	CASSVDPGSYNEQFF	TGTGCCAGCAGCGTAGACCCGGGATCCTACAATGAGCAGTTCTTC
-	TRBV11-3	TRBJ2-1	once	15	CASSLELASYNEQFF	TGTGCCAGCAGCTTAGAGCTAGCGTCCTACAATGAGCAGTTCTTC
TRBD2	TRBV6-5	TRBJ2-1	-	14	CASSLAGGSNEQFF	TGTGCCAGCAGTCTAGCGGGAGGGTCTAATGAGCAGTTCTTC
-	TRBV29-1	TRBJ1-2	-	14	CSVEAEQTYYGYTF	TGCAGCGTTGAAGCCGAACAGACATACTATGGCTACACCTTC
TRBD1	TRBV19	TRBJ2-7	-	15	CASNQPGQGPYEQYF	TGTGCCAGTAACCAACCGGGACAGGGGCCTTACGAGCAGTACTTC
-	TRBV18	TRBJ2-5	-	14	CASSEQVYQETQYF	TGTGCCAGCTCAGAACAGGTGTACCAAGAGACCCAGTACTTC
-	TRBV11-3	TRBJ2-5	-	13	CASSSGYQETQYF	TGTGCCAGCAGTTCCGGGTACCAAGAGACCCAGTACTTC
-	TRBV27	TRBJ2-5	-	15	CASRRGPVRGETQYF	TGTGCCAGCAGGCGAGGACCGGTACGGGGAGAGACCCAGTACTTC
-	TRBV5-1	TRBJ2-7	-	13	CASSLYGAYEQYF	TGCGCCAGCAGCTTGTACGGTGCCTACGAGCAGTACTTC
-	TRBV19	TRBJ2-5	-	13	CASSIGRGETQYF	TGTGCCAGTAGTATAGGCAGGGGAGAGACCCAGTACTTC
-	TRBV4-3	TRBJ2-6	-	17	CASSPHQGLSGANVLTF	TGCGCCAGCAGCCCCCACCAGGGCCTGTCTGGGGCCAACGTCCTGACTTTC
-	TRBV5-5	TRBJ1-5	-	14	CASSLFEGDQPQHF	TGTGCCAGCAGCCTGTTCGAGGGCGATCAGCCCCAGCATTTT
TRBD2	TRBV7-3	TRBJ2-1	-	13	CASSPPGGHEQFF	TGTGCCAGCAGTCCGCCGGGGGGGCATGAGCAGTTCTTC
TRBD2	TRBV23-1	TRBJ2-1	-	15	CASSLAGAPCNEQFF	TGCGCCAGCTCCCTAGCGGGAGCGCCTTGCAATGAGCAGTTCTTC
-	TRBV4-3	TRBJ2-7	-	16	CASSQELRRGGEEQYF	TGCGCCAGCAGCCAAGAATTACGCCGGGGAGGAGAGGAGCAGTACTTC
-	TRBV6-6	TRBJ2-1	-	15	CASSSGVGNYNEQFF	TGTGCCAGCAGTTCCGGGGTAGGGAACTACAATGAGCAGTTCTTC
TRBD1	TRBV11-3	TRBJ2-5	-	15	CASSTGQGLGETQYF	TGTGCCAGCAGCACGGGACAGGGCCTAGGAGAGACCCAGTACTTC
-	TRBV5-4	TRBJ1-5	-	15	CASSSGPSPNQPQHF	TGTGCCAGCAGCTCGGGTCCTTCTCCTAATCAGCCCCAGCATTTT
-	TRBV11-1	TRBJ1-1	-	15	CASSLAGMGSTEAFF	TGTGCCAGCAGCTTAGCGGGGATGGGGAGCACTGAAGCTTTCTTT
TRBD1	TRBV6-1	TRBJ1-1	-	15	CASSSNRGYDTEAFF	TGTGCCAGCTCGTCTAACAGGGGGTATGATACTGAAGCTTTCTTT
-	TRBV12-5	TRBJ2-2	-	14	CASGPLSRPGELFF	TGTGCTAGTGGTCCCCTTTCTCGTCCCGGGGAGCTGTTTTTT
-	TRBV12-2	TRBJ2-1	-	15	CASRRTSDPRNEQFF	TGTGCAAGTCGGAGAACTAGCGATCCTAGGAATGAGCAGTTCTTC
-	TRBV6-5	TRBJ1-5	-	15	CASSYSSVSNQPQHF	TGTGCCAGCAGTTACTCAAGCGTGAGCAATCAGCCCCAGCATTTT
TRBD1	TRBV11-1	TRBJ2-2	-	17	CASSLVYRGENTGELFF	TGTGCCAGCAGCTTAGTCTACAGGGGTGAGAACACCGGGGAGCTGTTTTTT
TRBD1	TRBV29-1	TRBJ2-7	-	13	CSVETDRVHEQYF	TGCAGCGTTGAAACCGACAGGGTCCACGAGCAGTACTTC
-	TRBV9	TRBJ1-1	-	12	CASRGLGTEAFF	TGTGCCAGCAGGGGGCTGGGAACTGAAGCTTTCTTT
-	TRBV5-6	TRBJ2-1	-	13	CASSGYSYNEQFF	TGTGCCAGCAGCGGGTACAGCTACAATGAGCAGTTCTTC
-	TRBV28	TRBJ1-2	-	13	CASSAFTGYGYTF	TGTGCCAGCAGTGCATTTACAGGGTATGGCTACACCTTC
-	TRBV6-5	TRBJ1-5	once	13	CASRTNIDQPQHF	TGTGCCAGCAGAACAAACATCGATCAGCCCCAGCATTTT
-	TRBV5-4	TRBJ1-5	-	14	CASSLGTGNQPQHF	TGTGCCAGCAGCTTGGGGACAGGCAATCAGCCCCAGCATTTT
TRBD1	TRBV30	TRBJ2-1	-	13	CAWTRGPYNEQFF	TGTGCCTGGACCAGGGGGCCCTACAATGAGCAGTTCTTC
-	TRBV5-8	TRBJ2-3	-	17	CASSLGAGAVGTDTQYF	TGTGCCAGCAGCTTGGGGGCAGGGGCGGTCGGCACAGATACGCAGTATTTT
TRBD2	TRBV7-3	TRBJ2-7	-	18	CASSSLPMKLAGEGEQYF	TGTGCCAGCAGCTCCCTCCCTATGAAACTAGCGGGAGAGGGCGAGCAGTACTTC
TRBD1	TRBV6-6	TRBJ1-5	-	14	CASSSGQGIQPQHF	TGTGCCAGCAGTTCAGGACAGGGGATTCAGCCCCAGCATTTT
TRBD1	TRBV5-1	TRBJ1-2	-	15	CASSLPNRTGYGYTF	TGCGCCAGCAGCCTTCCCAATCGGACAGGGTATGGCTACACCTTC
-	TRBV5-1	TRBJ1-4	-	14	CASSRTELNEKLFF	TGCGCCAGCAGCCGGACAGAACTTAATGAAAAACTGTTTTTT
TRBD2	TRBV5-1	TRBJ2-3	-	16	CASDLRGGRGTDTQYF	TGCGCCAGCGACCTTCGTGGCGGGAGGGGTACAGATACGCAGTATTTT
-	TRBV15	TRBJ2-1	-	13	CATSRGGFGYQFF	TGTGCCACCAGCAGAGGGGGCTTCGGTTATCAGTTCTTC
TRBD1	TRBV6-5	TRBJ2-2	once	13	CASDRGNTGELFF	TGTGCCAGTGACAGGGGTAACACCGGGGAGCTGTTTTTT
-	TRBV29-1	TRBJ2-1	-	14	CSVEWRESYNEQFF	TGCAGCGTTGAATGGCGGGAAAGCTACAATGAGCAGTTCTTC
TRBD2	TRBV30	TRBJ2-5	once	13	CAWSVLAQETQYF	TGTGCCTGGAGTGTACTAGCGCAAGAGACCCAGTACTTC